The 19 T cell receptor beta chains given below trace back to one sample, sequenced in a study of identical twins. TCRdb recomputed calls from the 5' RACE reads with MiXCR, one row per CDR3 protein. The sample yields approximately 300,000 distinct CDR3 sequences, over 8.5% seen once. This same sample was also taken into another study, of yellow fever vaccine responses in identical twins.

Sequenced: CD8+ T cells sorted from blood. These receptors were collected from a woman aged 18-29 years in good health.

This clonotype was observed a handful of times. The J gene is TRBJ2-2, the V gene TRBV4-2; 7 bases are a match to TRBD1. The germline V gene has CDR1 LGHNA and CDR2 YNFKEQ. The CDR3 runs to 16 residues. With V trimmed by 1 base and J by 2 bases, 4 bases remained unmatched. CDR3 residues: CASSQGTGENTGELFF. In DNA form, the CDR3 reads TGTGCCAGCAGCCAAGGTACAGGGGAAAACACCGGGGAGCTGTTTTTT.

This clonotype was seen many times. J is TRBJ1-2 and V is TRBV7-9; D remains unclear. Trimming shortened V by 7 bases and J by 7 bases, and 16 bases separated the two germline ends. There are 13 residues in the CDR3. The V gene's germline CDR1 is SEHNR and CDR2 FQNEAQ (reference sequence). CDR3 DNA: TGTGCCAGCACCTTCGGACCAGAGCCTGGCTACACCTTC. Amino acids: CASTFGPEPGYTF.

This clonotype was counted only a few times. This sequence joins TRBV27 and TRBJ1-2; possibly TRBD1 for D (5 bases). Germline lookup yields CDR1 MNHEY and CDR2 SMNVEV (reference sequence). Trimming pared 6 bases from V and 4 bases from J, leaving 12 bases between. This CDR3 region has 13 residues. This CDR3 is CASSLTGVYGYTF. The CDR3 DNA follows: TGTGCCAGCAGCCTCACAGGAGTCTATGGCTACACCTTC.

This clonotype was picked up many times. The chain uses TRBV7-3 and TRBJ2-1; perhaps TRBD1 as D (6 bases). CDR1 is SGHTA, CDR2 FQGTGA, per germline. There are 16 residues in the CDR3. Deletions cut 5 bases from V and 0 bases from J, with 14 bases between. The CDR3 nucleotides read TGTGCCAGCAGCCCCTGGGGGCCAAGCTCCTACAATGAGCAGTTCTTC. Translated, it gives CASSPWGPSSYNEQFF.

This clonotype showed up just a few times. The J gene is TRBJ2-5, the V gene TRBV12-3 or TRBV12-4; 9 nucleotides line up with TRBD1. The CDR3 sequence is 16 residues long. V lost 4 bases and J lost 4; bases outside the gene matches: 10. CDR3: CASSSPHTGGRETQYF. DNA of the CDR3: TGTGCCAGCAGTTCACCTCATACAGGGGGCAGAGAGACCCAGTACTTC.

This clonotype showed up many times. The chain carries TRBV20-1 and TRBJ2-2; 10 bases are shared with TRBD1. Germline V lookup: CDR1 DFQATT, CDR2 SNEGSKA (reference sequence). The ends lost 6 bases at V and 6 bases at J; junction bases unmatched: 10. This CDR3 has 15 residues. CDR3 loop: CSAKAGQGLPGELFF. The CDR3 nucleotides are TGCAGTGCGAAAGCGGGACAGGGGCTTCCCGGGGAGCTGTTTTTT.

The rearrangement uses TRBV5-1 and TRBJ1-5; perhaps TRBD1 as D (6 bases). The CDR3 is 14 residues long. Germline V gives CDR1 SGHRS, CDR2 YFSETQ. Trimming left V 0 bases short and J 6 bases short, with 10 bases between. In DNA, the CDR3 is TGCGCCAGCAGCTTGGCAGGGGCTAGTCAGCCCCAGCATTTT. It codes for CASSLAGASQPQHF.

At least ten counts were recorded for this clonotype. The chain links TRBV9 to TRBJ2-7, with D hard to call. Trimming removed 0 bases from V and 5 bases from J, with 9 bases in between. CDR1 SGDLS and CDR2 YYNGEE come from the germline V gene. CDR3 length equals 13 residues. CDR3 region: CASSVDIPDEQYF. CDR3 bases: TGTGCCAGCAGCGTAGACATCCCAGACGAGCAGTACTTC.

V usage is TRBV27 and J usage is TRBJ2-3; 11 bases line up with TRBD1. V lost 5 bases to trimming and J lost 0 bases; unmatched junction nucleotides: 7. Germline V gene sequence: CDR1 MNHEY, CDR2 SMNVEV (reference sequence). The CDR3 consists of 17 residues. The CDR3 protein is CASSETGTGGSTDTQYF. Written as DNA, the CDR3 is TGTGCCAGCAGTGAAACCGGGACAGGGGGTAGCACAGATACGCAGTATTTT.

At least ten counts were recorded for this clonotype. V gene TRBV15 combines with J gene TRBJ2-1, with D possibly TRBD2 on 6 matching bases. This CDR3 region has 13 residues. Deletions cut 3 bases from V and 7 bases from J, with 10 bases between. CDR1 and CDR2 from the germline V gene are LNHNV and YYDKDF (reference sequence). The chain's CDR3 is CATSSPAGNEQFF. CDR3 nucleotide sequence: TGTGCCACCAGCAGCCCAGCGGGTAATGAGCAGTTCTTC.

This clonotype was seen many times. The rearrangement uses TRBV4-1 and TRBJ2-1; a weak D match, TRBD2 (6 bases). V lost 4 bases to trimming and J lost 7 bases, with 14 bases between them. The CDR3 contains 14 residues. The V gene's germline CDR1 is MGHRA and CDR2 YSYEKL. For the CDR3, the DNA is TGCGCCAGCAGCCTAACGGGACTTTCGAATGAGCAGTTCTTC. Its translation: CASSLTGLSNEQFF.

This clonotype has a handful of counts. This chain links TRBV6-1 with TRBJ2-5, with a weak D call TRBD1 (6 bases). CDR1 and CDR2 (germline): MNHNS, SASEGT. V lost 6 bases and J lost 0, with 17 bases in between. The CDR3 loop spans 16 amino acids. CDR3: CASSQGTLRDQETQYF. CDR3 DNA sequence: TGTGCCAGCAGCCAGGGGACGCTGAGGGACCAAGAGACCCAGTACTTC.

This chain joins TRBV12-3 or TRBV12-4 and TRBJ2-3, with 9 bases fitting TRBD2. CDR3 size: 19 residues. V trimming: 4 bases; J trimming: 0 bases; junction bases outside the gene matches: 14. As DNA, the CDR3 is TGTGCCAGCAGTTCCCCTAGCGGGGCAGATTATCCTAGCACAGATACGCAGTATTTT. This translates into CASSSPSGADYPSTDTQYF.

Many counts were recorded for this clonotype. This chain uses TRBV29-1 with TRBJ2-5, with D tentatively TRBD1 (5 bases). The CDR3 consists of 12 residues. Trimming removed 1 base at V and 4 bases at J, with 7 bases between. The germline gives CDR1 SQVTM, CDR2 ANQGSEA. The CDR3 DNA follows: TGCAGCGTTGAAGGGCAGGGAGAGACCCAGTACTTC. Translated, it gives CSVEGQGETQYF.

This sequence joins TRBV6-1 and TRBJ2-1, with 10 bases matching TRBD2. Germline V CDR1 and CDR2: MNHNS, SASEGT. J lost 3 bases, V lost 6 bases, and 5 bases had no gene match. The CDR3 spans 15 residues. CDR3 coding DNA: TGTGCCAGCAGCATCAGCGGGGGGGACTACAATGAGCAGTTCTTC. Translated, it gives CASSISGGDYNEQFF.

The rearrangement links TRBV19 to TRBJ2-7; D might be TRBD1 (5 bases). Germline lookup yields CDR1 LNHDA and CDR2 SQIVND (reference sequence). This CDR3 comprises 15 residues. Between the trimmed V and J ends, which lost 2 bases and 3 bases, there was a span of 14 bases. CDR3 amino acids: CASSIYQGSVYEQYF. Here the CDR3 DNA reads TGTGCCAGTAGTATATACCAGGGATCGGTCTACGAGCAGTACTTC.

V usage is TRBV12-3 or TRBV12-4 and J usage is TRBJ2-1, with D maybe TRBD2 (5 bases). The V end was cut by 7 bases, the J end by 5 bases, with 18 bases between. The CDR3 contains 15 residues. This CDR3 is CASTLGWSGNNEQFF. The CDR3 bases are TGTGCCAGCACCCTGGGCTGGAGCGGTAACAATGAGCAGTTCTTC.

This clonotype has a handful of counts. The chain employs TRBV4-1 and TRBJ2-5; 12 nucleotides align to TRBD2. Per germline, CDR1 MGHRA and CDR2 YSYEKL. The ends lost 8 bases at V and 2 bases at J; junction bases unmatched: 12. The CDR3 has 17 residues. CDR3 region: CASAASELAGGQETQYF. CDR3 sequence (DNA): TGCGCCAGCGCGGCATCCGAACTAGCGGGGGGTCAAGAGACCCAGTACTTC.

This clonotype was detected many times. The chain combines TRBV29-1 with TRBJ2-5; D is undetermined. The CDR3 contains 12 residues. Trimming pared 6 bases from V and 0 bases from J, leaving 8 bases between. Germline loops: CDR1 SQVTM, CDR2 ANQGSEA. Here the CDR3 reads CSVQAYQETQYF. CDR3 DNA: TGCAGCGTGCAGGCGTACCAAGAGACCCAGTACTTC.